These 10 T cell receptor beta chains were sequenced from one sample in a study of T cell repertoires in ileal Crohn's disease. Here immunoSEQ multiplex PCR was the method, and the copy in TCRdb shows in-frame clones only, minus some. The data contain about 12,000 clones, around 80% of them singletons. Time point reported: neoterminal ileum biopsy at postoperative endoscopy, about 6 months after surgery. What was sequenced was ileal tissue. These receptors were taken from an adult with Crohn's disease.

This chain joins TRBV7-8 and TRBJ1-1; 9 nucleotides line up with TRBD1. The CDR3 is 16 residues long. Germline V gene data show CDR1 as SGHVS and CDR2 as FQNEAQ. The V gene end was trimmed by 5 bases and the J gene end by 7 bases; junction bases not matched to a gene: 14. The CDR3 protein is CASSPRAGTGRDEAFF. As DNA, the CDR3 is TGTGCCAGCAGCCCTAGGGCGGGGACAGGGCGGGATGAAGCTTTCTTT.

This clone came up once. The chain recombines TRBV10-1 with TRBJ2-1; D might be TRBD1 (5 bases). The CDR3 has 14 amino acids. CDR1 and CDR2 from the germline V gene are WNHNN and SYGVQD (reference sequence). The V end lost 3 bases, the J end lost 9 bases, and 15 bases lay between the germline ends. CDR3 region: CASSEGHSFTEQFF. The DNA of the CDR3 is TGCGCCAGCAGTGAAGGACATTCTTTCACTGAGCAGTTCTTC.

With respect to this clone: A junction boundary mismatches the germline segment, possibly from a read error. CDR3 sequence (DNA): TGCGCCAGCAGCCTGGAAGTAACTGGGAGTTTGGACTTC. Translating it yields CASSLEVTGSLDF. This chain connects TRBV5-1 to TRBJ2-7, with a possible D match to TRBD2 (5 bases). CDR3 length: 13 residues. The V gene's germline CDR1 is SGHRS and CDR2 YFSETQ. Full variable domain (outside the CDR3, taken from reference TRBV5-1 and TRBJ2-7): KAGVTQTPRYLIKTRGQQVTLSCSPISGHRSVSWYQQTPGQGLQFLFEYFSETQRNKGNFPGRFSGRQFSNSRSEMNVSTLELGDSALYLCASSLEVTGSLDFGPGTRLTVT.

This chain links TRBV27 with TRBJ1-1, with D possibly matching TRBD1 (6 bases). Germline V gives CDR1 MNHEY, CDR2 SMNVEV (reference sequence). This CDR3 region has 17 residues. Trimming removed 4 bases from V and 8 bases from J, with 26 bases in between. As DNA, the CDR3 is TGTGCCAGCAGTTCCCCCCACCCGGACAGATCCCGAGGGGAAGCTTTCTTT. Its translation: CASSSPHPDRSRGEAFF.

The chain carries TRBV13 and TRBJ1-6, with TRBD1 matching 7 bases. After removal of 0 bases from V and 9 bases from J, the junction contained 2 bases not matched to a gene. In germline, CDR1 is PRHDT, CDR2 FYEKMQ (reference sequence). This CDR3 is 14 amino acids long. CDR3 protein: CASSLGTGVSPLHF. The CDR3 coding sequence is TGTGCCAGCAGCTTAGGAACAGGGGTTTCACCCCTCCACTTT.

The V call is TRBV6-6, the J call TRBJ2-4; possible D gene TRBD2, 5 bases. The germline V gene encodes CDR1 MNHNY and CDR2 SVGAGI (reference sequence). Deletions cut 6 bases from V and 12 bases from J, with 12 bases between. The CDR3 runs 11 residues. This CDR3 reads CASSNEGAQYF. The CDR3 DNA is TGTGCCAGCAGCAACGAGGGAGCTCAGTACTTC.

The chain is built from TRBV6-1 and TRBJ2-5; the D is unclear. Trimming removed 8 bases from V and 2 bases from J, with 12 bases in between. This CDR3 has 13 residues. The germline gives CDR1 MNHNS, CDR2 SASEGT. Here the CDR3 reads CASARRLQETQYF. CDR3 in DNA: TGTGCCAGCGCGCGCCGATTACAAGAGACCCAGTACTTC.

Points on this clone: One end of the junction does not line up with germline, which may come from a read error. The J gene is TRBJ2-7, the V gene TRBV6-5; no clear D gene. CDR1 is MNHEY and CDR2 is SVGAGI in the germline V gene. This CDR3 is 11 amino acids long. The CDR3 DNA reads TGTGCCAGCAGTGAAATGAGTCCCGTGAACTTC. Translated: CASSEMSPVNF.

The DNA of the CDR3 is TGCGCCAGCAGCCAAGGTCCGGGACAGGGGGCACACGGCTACACCTTC. Protein: CASSQGPGQGAHGYTF. This chain joins TRBV4-1 and TRBJ1-2; 12 bases are a match to TRBD1. With V trimmed by 1 base and J by 8 bases, 8 bases remained unmatched. This CDR3 is built from 16 residues. Germline V gene sequence: CDR1 MGHRA, CDR2 YSYEKL.

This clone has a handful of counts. The CDR3 loop is CARSHAGSGQVGAYSGEQYF. The CDR3 DNA follows: TGTGCCAGAAGCCATGCTGGGTCGGGACAGGTGGGAGCCTACTCGGGCGAGCAGTACTTC. The chain couples TRBV7-5 to TRBJ2-7; the listed D gene, TRBD1, was not tested against the DNA. TRBV7-5 is termed a pseudogene. The CDR3 length is 20 residues.